These T cell receptor beta chains were read from a single sample in a study of blood T cell repertoires in COVID-19. Libraries were prepared by immunoSEQ multiplex PCR; TCRdb keeps only in-frame clonotypes and omits some of them. The sample records around 220,000 clones, around 84% being singletons. The specimen sequenced was peripheral blood. These receptors all stem from a man aged 50 or older with acute or convalescent COVID-19. The CDR3 runs from the conserved cysteine through the conserved F or W. A D gene is named only where the DNA matches it firmly. A row's size may be missing; if present it is once, few, many or a size class.

>14|.|TRBD1|TRBV5-1|TRBJ1-2
TGCGCCAGCAGCTTGGAGGGACAGTCGCATGGCTACACCTTC
CASSLEGQSHGYTF
>15|.|.|TRBV18|TRBJ1-2
TGTGCCAGCTCACCACTACAGGGTTATAACTATGGCTACACCTTC
CASSPLQGYNYGYTF
>15|.|TRBD2|TRBV9|TRBJ2-2
TGTGCCAGCAGCGCTAGCGGGGCGAACACCGGGGAGCTGTTTTTT
CASSASGANTGELFF
>16|once|TRBD1|TRBV5-6|TRBJ1-6
TGTGCCAGCAGCTCGGACAGGACCAATTATAATTCACCCCTCCACTTT
CASSSDRTNYNSPLHF
>14|.|.|TRBV15|TRBJ2-5
TGTGCCACCAGCAGAGATGCCGGGAAAGAGACCCAGTACTTC
CATSRDAGKETQYF
>14|.|.|TRBV5-1|TRBJ1-1
TGCGCCAGCAGCCTTGCGGAGGGGAGGACTGAAGCTTTCTTT
CASSLAEGRTEAFF
>14|.|.|TRBV23-1|TRBJ2-5
TGCGCCAGCAGTCAACTCCGGGACCAAGAGACCCAGTACTTC
CASSQLRDQETQYF
>14|few|.|TRBV18|TRBJ1-1
TGTGCCAGCTCACCACGGGAGTCGAACACTGAAGCTTTCTTT
CASSPRESNTEAFF
>15|.|.|TRBV6-1|TRBJ1-5
TGTGCCAGCAGTGACCTACGGGGGGCGGGTCAGCCCCAGCATTTT
CASSDLRGAGQPQHF
>15|.|.|TRBV3-1/TRBV3-2|TRBJ1-5
TGTGCCAGCAGCCAAGATCTAGGCCGCGATGGGCCCCAGCATTTT
CASSQDLGRDGPQHF
>16|.|TRBD1|TRBV5-4|TRBJ1-6
TGTGCCAGCAGCACCCGACAGGGGACCTATAATTCACCCCTCCACTTT
CASSTRQGTYNSPLHF
>15|.|.|TRBV5-4|TRBJ2-6
TGTGCCAGCACCAACGGAGGAGCTGGGGCCAACGTCCTGACTTTC
CASTNGGAGANVLTF
>13|.|.|TRBV7-2|TRBJ2-1
TGTGCCAGCAGCTTAGTTTCTTACAATGAGCAGTTCTTC
CASSLVSYNEQFF
>17|few|TRBD1|TRBV5-4|TRBJ1-4
TGTGCCAGCAGCTCGTTGGGGACTGGACAGGTCAATGAAAAACTGTTTTTT
CASSSLGTGQVNEKLFF
>16|.|.|TRBV7-9|TRBJ1-3
TGTGCCAGCAGCCTGACTGGCGGGACCTCTGGAAACACCATATATTTT
CASSLTGGTSGNTIYF
>18|.|TRBD2|TRBV4-1|TRBJ2-1
TGCGCCAGCAGCCAAGGCCCATTGACTAGCGGATTCTACAATGAGCAGTTCTTC
CASSQGPLTSGFYNEQFF
>13|.|.|TRBV19|TRBJ2-1
TGTGCCAGTAGTATAGGCAGCTACAATGAGCAGTTCTTC
CASSIGSYNEQFF
>15|.|.|TRBV30|TRBJ1-3
TGTGCCTGGAGTGAGGGGCAGCGCTCTGGAAACACCATATATTTT
CAWSEGQRSGNTIYF
>13|.|.|TRBV12-3/TRBV12-4|TRBJ1-6
TGTGCCAGCAGTTTCGGTAATAATTCACCCCTCCACTTT
CASSFGNNSPLHF
>15|.|.|TRBV3-1/TRBV3-2|TRBJ1-5
TGTGCCAGCAGCCAAGCCCTGACAGGCAATCAGCCCCAGCATTTT
CASSQALTGNQPQHF
>15|.|TRBD2|TRBV9|TRBJ2-1
TGTGCCAGCAGCGTAAGTAGCGGGGCCTACAATGAGCAGTTCTTC
CASSVSSGAYNEQFF
>14|.|.|TRBV27|TRBJ1-3
TGTGCCAGCAGTTTATCGCGTGTCGGAAACACCATATATTTT
CASSLSRVGNTIYF
>14|.|.|TRBV2|TRBJ2-1
TGTGCCAGCCCCACTACCGACTCCTACAATGAGCAGTTCTTC
CASPTTDSYNEQFF
>16|.|TRBD1|TRBV9|TRBJ2-2
TGTGCCAGCAGTGGACAGGGGGCCTATAGCACCGGGGAGCTGTTTTTT
CASSGQGAYSTGELFF
>16|.|.|TRBV5-1|TRBJ1-2
TGCGCCAGCAGCTTGAGGGTGACGGCCGGGGGGTTTGGCTACACCTTC
CASSLRVTAGGFGYTF
>16|.|.|TRBV7-8|TRBJ1-1
TGTGCCAGCAGCTTAGGTGGGGCCAGCATGAACACTGAAGCTTTCTTT
CASSLGGASMNTEAFF
>16|few|.|TRBV9|TRBJ1-2
TGTGCCAGCAGCAACACACAGGGTGTAGGGGACTATGGCTACACCTTC
CASSNTQGVGDYGYTF
>15|.|TRBD2|TRBV6-5|TRBJ2-1
TGTGCCAGCAGTACGCAGCGGGGCCGGTACAATGAGCAGTTCTTC
CASSTQRGRYNEQFF
>14|.|.|TRBV19|TRBJ1-2
TGTGCCAGTAGTATCTATCCGGGGAACTATGGCTACACCTTC
CASSIYPGNYGYTF
>15|.|TRBD1|TRBV27|TRBJ1-6
TGTGCCAGCAGTAGGGGACAGGGGGTTAATTCACCCCTCCACTTT
CASSRGQGVNSPLHF
>10|.|TRBD1|TRBV29-1|TRBJ1-2
TGCAGCGCCTCGGACAGGGGATACACCTTC
CSASDRGYTF
>15|.|.|TRBV6-5|TRBJ1-2
TGTGCCAGCAGTTACGGGGCAGGGGAGACCTATGGCTACACCTTC
CASSYGAGETYGYTF
>17|.|TRBD1|TRBV9|TRBJ2-2
TGTGCCAGCAGCTCCCCAGGAGGACAGGGGGCAACCGGGGAGCTGTTTTTT
CASSSPGGQGATGELFF
>15|.|TRBD1|TRBV7-3|TRBJ1-6
TGTGCCAGCAGCTTAACCGGGACAGGTGATTCACCCCTCCACTTT
CASSLTGTGDSPLHF
>16|.|.|TRBV27|TRBJ1-1
TGTGCCAGCAGTTATCTCGGCGGCGGCCTGAACACTGAAGCTTTCTTT
CASSYLGGGLNTEAFF
>18|.|.|TRBV19|TRBJ2-2
TGTGCCAGTAATAAGGGGTTATCCATAGGGCAGCCAGCCGGGGAGCTGTTTTTT
CASNKGLSIGQPAGELFF
>13|.|TRBD1|TRBV27|TRBJ2-7
TGTGCCAGCCGTACAGGGGGCTCCTACGAGCAGTACTTC
CASRTGGSYEQYF
>16|.|TRBD2|TRBV5-4|TRBJ2-5
TGTGCCAGCAGCGTAGGACTAGCGGGGGGCGGGGAGACCCAGTACTTC
CASSVGLAGGGETQYF
>14|few|.|TRBV6-1|TRBJ1-1
TGTGCCAGCAGTGAAACAGGACCGAACACTGAAGCTTTCTTT
CASSETGPNTEAFF
>13|.|.|TRBV5-1|TRBJ2-7
TGCGCCAGCAGCCCCCGGGACAACTACGAGCAGTACTTC
CASSPRDNYEQYF
>13|once|.|TRBV10-1|TRBJ1-5
TGCGCCAGCAGTGAATCAGGATGGCAGCCCCAGCATTTT
CASSESGWQPQHF
>19|few|.|TRBV2|TRBJ2-3
TGTGCCAGCAGTGAAGAGGGGGTTGTAGGACTAGATCCCACAGATACGCAGTATTTT
CASSEEGVVGLDPTDTQYF
>15|.|.|TRBV19|TRBJ1-1
TGTGCCAGTAGTATTAGAGACAGGTCTCCGGCTGAAGCTTTCTTT
CASSIRDRSPAEAFF